The rows below give T cell receptor beta chains drawn from one sample of a study of blood T cell repertoires in COVID-19. Profiled with immunoSEQ multiplex PCR; TCRdb holds only in-frame clones, not every one. The sample lists about 110,000 clones; roughly 83% were seen once. Sequencing was carried out using peripheral blood. These TCRs come from a woman aged 60-75 years with acute or convalescent COVID-19. Both conserved end residues are part of each CDR3. A D gene is named only where the DNA matches it firmly. Clone size is stated in some rows and not others, as once, few, many or a class when expanded.

j_gene: TRBJ1-3; abundance: once; v_gene: TRBV6-5; d_gene: .; CDR3nt: TGTGCCAGCGGGGCCACGACCTCACGGAACACCATATATTTT; CDR3aa: CASGATTSRNTIYF
j_gene: TRBJ1-3; abundance: .; v_gene: TRBV20-1; d_gene: .; CDR3nt: TGCAGTGCTACCGACACCGGCACCATATATTTT; CDR3aa: CSATDTGTIYF
j_gene: TRBJ1-4; abundance: .; v_gene: TRBV18; d_gene: TRBD1; CDR3nt: TGTGCCAGCTCACCAGCCCGGGACAGGTTCTCTAATGAAAAACTGTTTTTT; CDR3aa: CASSPARDRFSNEKLFF
j_gene: TRBJ1-4; abundance: few; v_gene: TRBV28; d_gene: .; CDR3nt: TGTGCCAGCAACGTAATGGGGGCGAATGAAAAACTGTTTTTT; CDR3aa: CASNVMGANEKLFF
j_gene: TRBJ2-5; abundance: .; v_gene: TRBV7-8; d_gene: .; CDR3nt: TGTGCCAGCACTTCGATAAGGGGTCCGCCCTCGGGAGAGACCCAGTACTTC; CDR3aa: CASTSIRGPPSGETQYF
j_gene: TRBJ2-3; abundance: .; v_gene: TRBV24-1; d_gene: TRBD1; CDR3nt: TGTGCCACCAGCCCAGGACAGGCCACAGATACGCAGTATTTT; CDR3aa: CATSPGQATDTQYF
j_gene: TRBJ2-7; abundance: .; v_gene: TRBV5-4; d_gene: .; CDR3nt: TGTGCCAGCAGCCATCCGGACACCTCCCGCTACGAGCAGTACTTC; CDR3aa: CASSHPDTSRYEQYF
j_gene: TRBJ2-3; abundance: .; v_gene: TRBV4-1; d_gene: TRBD2; CDR3nt: TGCGCCAGCAGCCAAGAAACGAGCGGGAGGGCAGGAGATACGCAGTATTTT; CDR3aa: CASSQETSGRAGDTQYF
j_gene: TRBJ2-1; abundance: .; v_gene: TRBV12-3/TRBV12-4; d_gene: .; CDR3nt: TGTGCCAGCAGCCTCCTCGCGGGTCAGTTGTTCTTC; CDR3aa: CASSLLAGQLFF
j_gene: TRBJ2-7; abundance: .; v_gene: TRBV19; d_gene: TRBD1; CDR3nt: TGTGCCAGTAGTTACCGGGACAGAGTCTACGAGCAGTACTTC; CDR3aa: CASSYRDRVYEQYF
j_gene: TRBJ2-5; abundance: once; v_gene: TRBV11-2; d_gene: .; CDR3nt: TGTGCCAGCAGCTACAGGGTAGAGACCCAGTACTTC; CDR3aa: CASSYRVETQYF
j_gene: TRBJ1-1; abundance: .; v_gene: TRBV19; d_gene: .; CDR3nt: TGTGCCAGTAGTAGCCAGGCTTATGCTGAAGCTTTCTTT; CDR3aa: CASSSQAYAEAFF
j_gene: TRBJ2-1; abundance: .; v_gene: TRBV19; d_gene: TRBD2; CDR3nt: TGTGCCAGTAGTATTGAAGCGGGAGGGCGCTACAATGAGCAGTTCTTC; CDR3aa: CASSIEAGGRYNEQFF
j_gene: TRBJ2-1; abundance: .; v_gene: TRBV5-4; d_gene: .; CDR3nt: TGTGCCAGCAGTCGAGCGGCGGGTAGTATGTACAATGAGCAGTTCTTC; CDR3aa: CASSRAAGSMYNEQFF
j_gene: TRBJ2-1; abundance: once; v_gene: TRBV28; d_gene: .; CDR3nt: TGTGCCAGCAGTCCGCCCGGGAACATCAACAATGAGCAGTTCTTC; CDR3aa: CASSPPGNINNEQFF
j_gene: TRBJ2-7; abundance: .; v_gene: TRBV2; d_gene: TRBD1; CDR3nt: TGTGCCAGCATAAAGGGGGCCAGGTCCTACGAGCAGTACTTC; CDR3aa: CASIKGARSYEQYF
j_gene: TRBJ2-3; abundance: .; v_gene: TRBV3-1/TRBV3-2; d_gene: TRBD2; CDR3nt: TGTGCCAGCAGCGAATTCCTGCCGGCTAGCGGGAGGCCGTGGAGAGATACGCAGTATTTT; CDR3aa: CASSEFLPASGRPWRDTQYF
j_gene: TRBJ2-3; abundance: .; v_gene: TRBV14; d_gene: TRBD2; CDR3nt: TGTGCCAGCAGCCAATGGGAGCTAGCGGGAGGATGGTCAGATACGCAGTATTTT; CDR3aa: CASSQWELAGGWSDTQYF
j_gene: TRBJ1-6; abundance: .; v_gene: TRBV7-6; d_gene: .; CDR3nt: TGTGCCAGCAGCTCCATGGGGGGGGAGCCCCTCCACTTT; CDR3aa: CASSSMGGEPLHF
j_gene: TRBJ2-7; abundance: .; v_gene: TRBV5-1; d_gene: .; CDR3nt: TGCGCCAGCAGCTTGGCGGCTCGGGGGACTGACGAGCAGTACTTC; CDR3aa: CASSLAARGTDEQYF
j_gene: TRBJ2-3; abundance: .; v_gene: TRBV9; d_gene: TRBD2; CDR3nt: TGTGCCAGCAGCTGGGCCGAGGGGACCGGGACTAGAGGGGTCGATACGCAGTATTTT; CDR3aa: CASSWAEGTGTRGVDTQYF
j_gene: TRBJ1-3; abundance: .; v_gene: TRBV18; d_gene: .; CDR3nt: TGTGCCAGCTCTCCCGCGGCGTCCTCCGGAAACACCATATATTTT; CDR3aa: CASSPAASSGNTIYF
j_gene: TRBJ2-2; abundance: once; v_gene: TRBV7-3; d_gene: TRBD1; CDR3nt: TGTGCCAGCAGCTTAAAATTGGGACAGGGGCCTGGGGAGCTGTTTTTT; CDR3aa: CASSLKLGQGPGELFF
j_gene: TRBJ2-5; abundance: .; v_gene: TRBV18; d_gene: .; CDR3nt: TGTGCCAGCTCACGTAACGCGGAAGAGACCCAGTACTTC; CDR3aa: CASSRNAEETQYF
j_gene: TRBJ1-1; abundance: few; v_gene: TRBV2; d_gene: .; CDR3nt: TGTGCCAGCAGGGTAGATGCTGAGAGCCGCACTGAAGCTTTCTTT; CDR3aa: CASRVDAESRTEAFF
j_gene: TRBJ2-7; abundance: few; v_gene: TRBV7-9; d_gene: TRBD1; CDR3nt: TGTGCCAGCACCGGGACAGGGTACGTGCAGTACTTC; CDR3aa: CASTGTGYVQYF
j_gene: TRBJ1-2; abundance: .; v_gene: TRBV5-6; d_gene: TRBD1; CDR3nt: TGTGCCAGCAGCCTGTTTTCGACAGGGAACTATGGCTACACCTTC; CDR3aa: CASSLFSTGNYGYTF
j_gene: TRBJ2-1; abundance: .; v_gene: TRBV6-2/TRBV6-3; d_gene: .; CDR3nt: TGTGCCAGCAGTTACTCGGGTAGCGGAGGATACAATGAGCAGTTCTTC; CDR3aa: CASSYSGSGGYNEQFF
j_gene: TRBJ2-3; abundance: .; v_gene: TRBV27; d_gene: TRBD1; CDR3nt: TGTGCCAGCAGTCGAGGACAGGGAAACACAGATACGCAGTATTTT; CDR3aa: CASSRGQGNTDTQYF
j_gene: TRBJ1-2; abundance: .; v_gene: TRBV9; d_gene: .; CDR3nt: TGTGCCAGCAGCGTGGATGCAGGAGGCGAAGTAGGCTACACCTTC; CDR3aa: CASSVDAGGEVGYTF
j_gene: TRBJ1-5; abundance: .; v_gene: TRBV5-6; d_gene: .; CDR3nt: TGTGCCAGCAGCACCAGTGGGAGGAATCAGCCCCAGCATTTT; CDR3aa: CASSTSGRNQPQHF
j_gene: TRBJ1-1; abundance: .; v_gene: TRBV14; d_gene: TRBD1; CDR3nt: TGTGCCAGCAGCCAGCAGCTAGGACAGGGAGCTTTCTTT; CDR3aa: CASSQQLGQGAFF
j_gene: TRBJ2-1; abundance: .; v_gene: TRBV9; d_gene: TRBD2; CDR3nt: TGTGCCAGCAGCGCCCGACTAGCGGGGTACAATGAGCAGTTCTTC; CDR3aa: CASSARLAGYNEQFF
j_gene: TRBJ2-3; abundance: .; v_gene: TRBV28; d_gene: TRBD2; CDR3nt: TGTGCCAGCAGTCGACTAGCGGGGGGGATAGTGGATACGCAGTATTTT; CDR3aa: CASSRLAGGIVDTQYF
j_gene: TRBJ1-2; abundance: .; v_gene: TRBV29-1; d_gene: .; CDR3nt: TGCAGCGTTCGGCTTGGGGACACCGGGTCTAACTATGGCTACACCTTC; CDR3aa: CSVRLGDTGSNYGYTF
j_gene: TRBJ2-2; abundance: once; v_gene: TRBV10-1; d_gene: .; CDR3nt: TGCGCCAGCAGTGAACAGGGTCGGAACGGGGAGCTGTTTTTT; CDR3aa: CASSEQGRNGELFF
j_gene: TRBJ2-1; abundance: .; v_gene: TRBV6-5; d_gene: .; CDR3nt: TGTGCCAGCAGTTACGGGGGGACAGCCTACAATGAGCAGTTCTTC; CDR3aa: CASSYGGTAYNEQFF
j_gene: TRBJ2-3; abundance: .; v_gene: TRBV7-3; d_gene: .; CDR3nt: TGTGCCAGCAGCTTAGAGGGAAGAATCAGCACAGATACGCAGTATTTT; CDR3aa: CASSLEGRISTDTQYF
j_gene: TRBJ1-4; abundance: .; v_gene: TRBV5-5; d_gene: TRBD1; CDR3nt: TGTGCCAGCAGCTTGGGAGGAGCAGGGGGAGGTGAAAAACTGTTTTTT; CDR3aa: CASSLGGAGGGEKLFF
j_gene: TRBJ2-1; abundance: .; v_gene: TRBV5-6; d_gene: TRBD1; CDR3nt: TGTGCCAGCAGCGGAGGACAGGGGTTCCACAATGAGCAGTTCTTC; CDR3aa: CASSGGQGFHNEQFF
j_gene: TRBJ2-5; abundance: .; v_gene: TRBV25-1; d_gene: TRBD2; CDR3nt: TGTGCCAGTGGACTAGCGGGAGACTTGGAGACCCAGTACTTC; CDR3aa: CASGLAGDLETQYF
j_gene: TRBJ2-1; abundance: .; v_gene: TRBV15; d_gene: TRBD2; CDR3nt: TGTGCCACCGCGGCGGGAGCCCCGATGTCCTACAATGAGCAGTTCTTC; CDR3aa: CATAAGAPMSYNEQFF
j_gene: TRBJ1-1; abundance: .; v_gene: TRBV20-1; d_gene: TRBD1; CDR3nt: TGCAGTGCCACCCGGGACAGGGTCTCTTTCTTT; CDR3aa: CSATRDRVSFF
j_gene: TRBJ2-2; abundance: .; v_gene: TRBV27; d_gene: .; CDR3nt: TGTGCCAGCAGCATCAACCAGGACTACACCGGGGAGCTGTTTTTT; CDR3aa: CASSINQDYTGELFF
j_gene: TRBJ2-1; abundance: few; v_gene: TRBV6-1; d_gene: .; CDR3nt: TGTGCCAGCAGTGACAGGGTCTACAATGAGCAGTTCTTC; CDR3aa: CASSDRVYNEQFF
j_gene: TRBJ1-6; abundance: .; v_gene: TRBV5-5; d_gene: TRBD1; CDR3nt: TGTGCCAGCAGCTCGACAGGGGGTAATTCACCCCTCCACTTT; CDR3aa: CASSSTGGNSPLHF
j_gene: TRBJ1-6; abundance: .; v_gene: TRBV5-1; d_gene: .; CDR3nt: TGCGCCAGCAGCTTGGCAGAGACGGGTAATTCACCCCTCCACTTT; CDR3aa: CASSLAETGNSPLHF
j_gene: TRBJ1-4; abundance: .; v_gene: TRBV2; d_gene: TRBD1; CDR3nt: TGTGCCAGCGAGGAGGGGGCGCGGGACGGGGAAAAACTGTTTTTT; CDR3aa: CASEEGARDGEKLFF
j_gene: TRBJ2-7; abundance: .; v_gene: TRBV29-1; d_gene: .; CDR3nt: TGCAGCGGCGCTCGAGGAGCGGACGAGCAGTACTTC; CDR3aa: CSGARGADEQYF
j_gene: TRBJ2-7; abundance: .; v_gene: TRBV7-8; d_gene: .; CDR3nt: TGTGCCAGCGAGGCAGACCTTCATTTGGAGCAGTACTTC; CDR3aa: CASEADLHLEQYF
j_gene: TRBJ1-2; abundance: .; v_gene: TRBV19; d_gene: .; CDR3nt: TGTGCCTCCTTCGGGGGGGCGAAAGGCTACACCTTC; CDR3aa: CASFGGAKGYTF
j_gene: TRBJ1-2; abundance: few; v_gene: TRBV10-3; d_gene: TRBD1; CDR3nt: TGTGCCATCAACCCAGGGGGTGACTATGGCTACACCTTC; CDR3aa: CAINPGGDYGYTF
j_gene: TRBJ1-5; abundance: .; v_gene: TRBV6-2/TRBV6-3; d_gene: .; CDR3nt: TGTGCCAGCAGTTACTCGAATGGGGCGGGCAATCAGCCCCAGCATTTT; CDR3aa: CASSYSNGAGNQPQHF